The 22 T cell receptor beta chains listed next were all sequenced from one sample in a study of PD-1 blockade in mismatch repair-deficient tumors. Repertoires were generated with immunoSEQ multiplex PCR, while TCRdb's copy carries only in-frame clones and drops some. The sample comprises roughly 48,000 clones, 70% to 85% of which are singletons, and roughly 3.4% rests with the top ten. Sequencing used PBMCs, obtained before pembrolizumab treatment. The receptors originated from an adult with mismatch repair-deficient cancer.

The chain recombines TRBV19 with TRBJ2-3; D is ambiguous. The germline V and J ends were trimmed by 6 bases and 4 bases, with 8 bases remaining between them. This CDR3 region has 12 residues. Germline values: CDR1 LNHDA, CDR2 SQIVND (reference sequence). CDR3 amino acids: CASSGYSDTQYF. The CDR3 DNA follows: TGTGCCAGTAGCGGGTACTCAGATACGCAGTATTTT.

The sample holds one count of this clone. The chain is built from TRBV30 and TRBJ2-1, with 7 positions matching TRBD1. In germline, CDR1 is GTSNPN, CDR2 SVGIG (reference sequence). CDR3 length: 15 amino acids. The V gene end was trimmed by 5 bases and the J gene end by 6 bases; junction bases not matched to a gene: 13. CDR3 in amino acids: CAWEPGTAWGNEQFF. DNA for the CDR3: TGTGCCTGGGAACCCGGGACAGCGTGGGGCAATGAGCAGTTCTTC.

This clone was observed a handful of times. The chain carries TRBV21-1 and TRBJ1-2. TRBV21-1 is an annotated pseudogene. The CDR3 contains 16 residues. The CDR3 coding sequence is TGTGCCAGCAGCAAGGTGCGGATTTTACTTAACTATGGCTACACCTTC. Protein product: CASSKVRILLNYGYTF.

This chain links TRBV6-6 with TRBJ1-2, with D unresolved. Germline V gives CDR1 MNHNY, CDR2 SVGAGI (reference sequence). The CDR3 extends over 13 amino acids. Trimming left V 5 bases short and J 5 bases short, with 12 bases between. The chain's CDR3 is CASSPRELYGYTF. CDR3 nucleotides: TGTGCCAGCAGTCCCCGGGAGTTATATGGCTACACCTTC.

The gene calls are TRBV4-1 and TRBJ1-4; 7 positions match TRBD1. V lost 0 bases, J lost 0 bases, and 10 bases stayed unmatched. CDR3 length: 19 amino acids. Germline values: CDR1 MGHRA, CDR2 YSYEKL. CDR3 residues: CASSQDWARGRATNEKLFF. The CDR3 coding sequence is TGCGCCAGCAGCCAAGATTGGGCCAGGGGGAGGGCAACTAATGAAAAACTGTTTTTT.

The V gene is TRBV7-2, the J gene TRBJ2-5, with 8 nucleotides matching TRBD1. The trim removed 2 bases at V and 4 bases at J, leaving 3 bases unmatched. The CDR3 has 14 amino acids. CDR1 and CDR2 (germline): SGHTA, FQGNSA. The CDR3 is CASSLQGARETQYF. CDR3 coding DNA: TGTGCCAGCAGCTTACAGGGGGCGCGAGAGACCCAGTACTTC.

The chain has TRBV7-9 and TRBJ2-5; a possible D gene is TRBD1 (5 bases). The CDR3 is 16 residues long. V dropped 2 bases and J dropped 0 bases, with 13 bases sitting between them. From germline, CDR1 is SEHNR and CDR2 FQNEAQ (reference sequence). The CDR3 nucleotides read TGTGCCAGCAGCTTAAAAGGGGCGCTCGACCAAGAGACCCAGTACTTC. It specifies CASSLKGALDQETQYF.

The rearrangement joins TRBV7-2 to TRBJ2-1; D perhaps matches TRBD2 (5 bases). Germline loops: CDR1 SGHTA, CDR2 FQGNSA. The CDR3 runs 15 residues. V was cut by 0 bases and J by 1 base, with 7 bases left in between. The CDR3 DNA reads TGTGCCAGCAGCTTAGCCCGGGGATCCTACAATGAGCAGTTCTTC. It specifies CASSLARGSYNEQFF.

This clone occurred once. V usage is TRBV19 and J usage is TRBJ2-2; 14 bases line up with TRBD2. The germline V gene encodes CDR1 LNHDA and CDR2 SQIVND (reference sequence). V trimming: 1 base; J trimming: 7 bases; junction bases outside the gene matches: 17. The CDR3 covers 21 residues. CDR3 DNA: TGTGCCAGTAGTATAGGTCCCCCGGGACTAGCGGGAGTCGGGGGACACGGGGAGCTGTTTTTT. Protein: CASSIGPPGLAGVGGHGELFF.

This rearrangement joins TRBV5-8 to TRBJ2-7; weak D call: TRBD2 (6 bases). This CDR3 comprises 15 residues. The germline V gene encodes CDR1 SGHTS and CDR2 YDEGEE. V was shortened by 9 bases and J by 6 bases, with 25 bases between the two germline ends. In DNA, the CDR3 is TGTGCCACCAAACGGGTGATGGTTAATAGCGGCGAGCAGTACTTC. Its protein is CATKRVMVNSGEQYF.

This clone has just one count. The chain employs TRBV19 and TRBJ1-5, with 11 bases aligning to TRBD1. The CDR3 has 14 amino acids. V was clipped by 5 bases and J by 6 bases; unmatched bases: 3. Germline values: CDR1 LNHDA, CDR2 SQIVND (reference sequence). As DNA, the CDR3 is TGTGCCAGTAGTCCAGGGACAGGGGGTCAGCCCCAGCATTTT. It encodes CASSPGTGGQPQHF.

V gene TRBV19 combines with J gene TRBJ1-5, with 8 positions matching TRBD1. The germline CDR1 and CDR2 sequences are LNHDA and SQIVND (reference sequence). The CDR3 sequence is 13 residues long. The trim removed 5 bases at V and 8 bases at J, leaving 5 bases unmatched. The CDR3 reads CASSHNRGKPQHF. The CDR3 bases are TGTGCCAGTAGTCATAACAGGGGGAAGCCCCAGCATTTT.

CDR3 DNA sequence: TGTGCCAGTAGTATTATAGGGGGGAGAGGTGAAAAACTGTTTTTT. Residues: CASSIIGGRGEKLFF. The chain couples TRBV19 to TRBJ1-4, with a weak D call TRBD1 (6 bases). V was cut by 3 bases and J by 7 bases, with 15 bases left in between. The CDR3 length is 15 residues. Per germline, CDR1 LNHDA and CDR2 SQIVND (reference sequence).

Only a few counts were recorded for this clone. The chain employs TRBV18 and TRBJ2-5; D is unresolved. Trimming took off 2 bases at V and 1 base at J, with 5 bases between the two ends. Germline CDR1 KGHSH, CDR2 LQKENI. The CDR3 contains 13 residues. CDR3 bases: TGTGCCAGCTCACCAAATCTCCAAGAGACCCAGTACTTC. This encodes CASSPNLQETQYF.

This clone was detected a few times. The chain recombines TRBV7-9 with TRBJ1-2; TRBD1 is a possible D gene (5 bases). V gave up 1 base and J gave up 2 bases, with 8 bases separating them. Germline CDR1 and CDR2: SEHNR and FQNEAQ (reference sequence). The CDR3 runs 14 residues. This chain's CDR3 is CASSLVPGNYGYTF. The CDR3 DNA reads TGTGCCAGCAGCTTAGTCCCAGGGAACTATGGCTACACCTTC.

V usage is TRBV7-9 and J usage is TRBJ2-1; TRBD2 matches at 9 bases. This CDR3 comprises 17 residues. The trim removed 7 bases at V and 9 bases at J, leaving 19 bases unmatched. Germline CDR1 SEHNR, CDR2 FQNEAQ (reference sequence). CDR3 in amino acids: CASIKENGLAGLGEQFF. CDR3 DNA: TGTGCCAGCATTAAAGAAAACGGGCTAGCGGGACTGGGTGAGCAGTTCTTC.

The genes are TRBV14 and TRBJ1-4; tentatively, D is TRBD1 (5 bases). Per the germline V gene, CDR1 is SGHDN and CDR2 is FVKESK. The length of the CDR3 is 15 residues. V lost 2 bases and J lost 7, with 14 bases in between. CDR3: CASSQRGGEGEKLFF. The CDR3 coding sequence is TGTGCCAGCAGCCAACGGGGGGGAGAAGGTGAAAAACTGTTTTTT.

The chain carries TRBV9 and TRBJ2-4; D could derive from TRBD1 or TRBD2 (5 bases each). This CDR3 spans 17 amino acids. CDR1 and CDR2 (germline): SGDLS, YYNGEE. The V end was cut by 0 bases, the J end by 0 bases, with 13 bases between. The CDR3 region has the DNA TGTGCCAGCAGCGTAGCCCCCGGTGGGACAGCCAAAAACATTCAGTACTTC. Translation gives CASSVAPGGTAKNIQYF.

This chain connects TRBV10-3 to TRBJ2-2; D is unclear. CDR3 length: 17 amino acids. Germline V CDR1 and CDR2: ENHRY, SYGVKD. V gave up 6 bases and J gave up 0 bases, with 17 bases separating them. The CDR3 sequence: CAISGNSRTANTGELFF. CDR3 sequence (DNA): TGTGCCATCAGCGGTAATAGCAGAACCGCGAACACCGGGGAGCTGTTTTTT.

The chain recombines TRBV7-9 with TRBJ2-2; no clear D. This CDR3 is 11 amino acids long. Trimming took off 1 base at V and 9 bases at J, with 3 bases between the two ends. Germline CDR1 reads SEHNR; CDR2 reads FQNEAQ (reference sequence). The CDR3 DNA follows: TGTGCCAGCAGCTTAGGAAGGGAGCTGTTTTTT. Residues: CASSLGRELFF.

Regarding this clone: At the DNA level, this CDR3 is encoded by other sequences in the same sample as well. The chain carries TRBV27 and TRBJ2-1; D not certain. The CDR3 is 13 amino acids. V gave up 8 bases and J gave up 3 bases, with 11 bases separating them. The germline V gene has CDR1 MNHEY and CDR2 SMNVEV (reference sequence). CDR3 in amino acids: CASGKGGYNEQFF. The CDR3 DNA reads TGTGCCAGCGGAAAGGGCGGCTACAATGAGCAGTTCTTC.

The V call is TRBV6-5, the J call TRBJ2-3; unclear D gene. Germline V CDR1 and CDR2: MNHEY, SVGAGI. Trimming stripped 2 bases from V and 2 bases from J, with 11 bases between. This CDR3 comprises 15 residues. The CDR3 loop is CASSYLDSNTDTQYF. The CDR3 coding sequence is TGTGCCAGCAGTTACCTAGACTCTAACACAGATACGCAGTATTTT.